One sample yielded the 3 T cell receptor beta chains listed below, sequenced in a study of radiation and T cells in renal cell carcinoma (TCRdb year 2020). The label giving this sample's time point can be read as: baseline pretreatment blood. The intended sense of this specimen's treatment or condition label: 15 Gy SBRT to primary tumor, nephrectomy 4 weeks later. Libraries were made using the immunoSEQ multiplex PCR assay. TCRdb took this table from immuneACCESS and kept in-frame rearrangements with V and J called. Such tables lack part of the clones; where checked against another copy, unresolved V genes explain under half of the gap, and the rest is unexplained. The sample contains about 140,000 clones, around four fifths of them found a single time. The leading ten clones occupy roughly 23% of the sample. Specimen: blood, collected from a patient whose treatment included radiotherapy and nephrectomy. These TCRs come from a woman in her forties or fifties with renal cell carcinoma.

The V gene is TRBV1, the J gene TRBJ2-7; the DNA was not compared with TRBD2, the D call given in the table. TRBV1 corresponds to a pseudogene. The CDR3 sequence is 12 residues long. The CDR3: CTSRRWRLEQYF. The CDR3, as DNA: TGCACCAGCAGGAGGTGGCGCCTGGAGCAGTACTTC.

Of note for this clone: The sample carries other DNA sequences with the same CDR3. The chain is built from TRBV20-1 and TRBJ2-3; no firm D call. The germline V gene has CDR1 DFQATT and CDR2 SNEGSKA (reference sequence). The CDR3 is 10 amino acids. V shed 6 bases and J shed 0 bases, with 1 base lying between them. The CDR3 is CSASTDTQYF. Written as DNA, the CDR3 is TGCAGTGCCAGCACAGATACGCAGTATTTT.

V and J are TRBV5-5 and TRBJ1-5, with D perhaps matching TRBD1 (5 bases). The germline V gene encodes CDR1 SGHKS and CDR2 YYEKEE (reference sequence). V dropped 2 bases and J dropped 6 bases, with 15 bases sitting between them. This CDR3 has 15 amino acids. DNA of the CDR3: TGTGCCAGCAGCTTAAGCACAGGTGGAGGTCAGCCCCAGCATTTT. Translated: CASSLSTGGGQPQHF.